These 3 T cell receptor beta chains came from one sample sequenced in a study of breast tumors, draining lymph nodes, adjacent tissues. One entry per CDR3 protein, called by TCRdb with MiXCR from the multiplex PCR reads. The table lists approximately 37,000 distinct CDR3 sequences, over 30% of them singletons. Sequencing was done on a sample of breast tumor tissue. These receptor sequences come from a female donor with breast cancer. Some clones in this sample may be carry-over from other donors' samples.

This clonotype qualifies as medium-sized. The chain has TRBV20-1 and TRBJ2-7, with a tentative D call TRBD1 (7 bases). The CDR3 runs to 16 residues. Germline CDR1 reads DFQATT; CDR2 reads SNEGSKA (reference sequence). V lost 0 bases to trimming and J lost 3 bases, with 18 bases between them. CDR3 DNA sequence: TGCAGTGCTAGAGATAGTGGGGGGACAGAGATCTACGAGCAGTACTTC. Protein product: CSARDSGGTEIYEQYF.

This clonotype was counted once. V and J are TRBV18 and TRBJ1-6; the D gene is possibly TRBD1 (5 bases). The CDR3 covers 16 residues. The germline V gene encodes CDR1 KGHSH and CDR2 LQKENI. V was cut by 1 base and J by 6 bases, with 13 bases left in between. The CDR3 nucleotides read TGTGCCAGCTCACCACTCCCGGGACTGCTTAATTCACCCCTCCACTTT. This sequence encodes CASSPLPGLLNSPLHF. The complete variable domain, with remaining parts taken from reference TRBV18 and TRBJ1-6, reads NAGVMQNPRHLVRRRGQEARLRCSPMKGHSHVYWYRQLPEEGLKFMVYLQKENIIDESGMPKERFSAEFPKEGPSILRIQQVVRGDSAAYFCASSPLPGLLNSPLHFGNGTRLTVT.

This chain links TRBV19 with TRBJ2-1; D perhaps matches TRBD2 (5 bases). Germline loops: CDR1 LNHDA, CDR2 SQIVND (reference sequence). Trimming removed 4 bases from V and 0 bases from J, with 16 bases in between. The CDR3 has 17 amino acids. The CDR3 nucleotides read TGTGCCAGTAGTACCCAAGGAAGGGCGGGCTCCTACAATGAGCAGTTCTTC. It translates to CASSTQGRAGSYNEQFF.